The 6 T cell receptor beta chains below were found in one sample sequenced in a study of shared clonotypes between healthy human individuals. Using immunoSEQ multiplex PCR, the repertoire was profiled, and TCRdb retains in-frame clones only, with some absent. Altogether 900,000 to 1,200,000 clones are present, more than 75% being singletons, with the ten largest covering roughly 0.55%. The specimen sequenced was memory CD4+ T cells from PBMCs. Described subset: CD45RA-negative fraction. All receptors derive from a man aged 18 to 29 in good health. Some clones in this sample may be carry-over from other donors' samples.

This chain joins TRBV7-2 and TRBJ2-1; 8 positions agree with TRBD1. Trimming removed 4 bases from V and 9 bases from J; junction bases left unmatched: 5. From germline, CDR1 is SGHTA and CDR2 FQGNSA. The CDR3 totals 13 residues. Written as DNA, the CDR3 is TGTGCCAGCAGCTCCCGACAGGGGTCTGAGCAGTTCTTC. Its protein is CASSSRQGSEQFF.

This chain links TRBV30 with TRBJ2-4, with D possibly being TRBD1 (6 bases). CDR1 and CDR2 from the germline V gene are GTSNPN and SVGIG (reference sequence). Trimming cost V 6 bases and J 3 bases, with 12 bases left between them. There are 13 residues in the CDR3. In DNA, the CDR3 is TGTGCCTGTTCCAGGGGCGACAAAAACATTCAGTACTTC. Protein sequence: CACSRGDKNIQYF.

J is TRBJ1-1 and V is TRBV4-2; a possible D gene is TRBD1 (5 bases). The CDR3 extends over 12 amino acids. Germline V CDR1 and CDR2: LGHNA, YNFKEQ. V lost 6 bases and J 5 bases, leaving 10 bases between the germline ends. The CDR3 nucleotides are TGTGCCAGCAGTCCCGAGGGGACTGAAGCTTTCTTT. Translation gives CASSPEGTEAFF.

About this clone: Other DNA sequences in this specimen translate into the identical CDR3. J is TRBJ1-1 and V is TRBV18, with 8 bases matching TRBD1. Germline CDR1 reads KGHSH; CDR2 reads LQKENI. The CDR3 sequence is 14 residues long. J lost 2 bases, V lost 2 bases, and 1 base had no gene match. The CDR3 sequence: CASSPDRGNTEAFF. The CDR3 nucleotides are TGTGCCAGCTCACCAGACAGGGGAAACACTGAAGCTTTCTTT.

This clone was seen more than once but under ten times. This chain connects TRBV11-2 to TRBJ2-1; 9 nucleotides agree with TRBD2. J gave up 4 bases and V 0 bases, and 10 bases lay outside the gene matches. The CDR3 is 18 residues long. Germline values: CDR1 SGHAT, CDR2 FQNNGV. The CDR3 here is CASSLDLRASGDYNEQFF. The CDR3 region has the DNA TGTGCCAGCAGCTTAGATCTAAGGGCTAGCGGGGATTACAATGAGCAGTTCTTC.

The V call is TRBV7-9, the J call TRBJ2-2; D uncertain. Germline loops: CDR1 SEHNR, CDR2 FQNEAQ (reference sequence). The CDR3 is 13 amino acids. The V and J ends lost 6 bases and 4 bases respectively, with 9 bases between them. The CDR3 region is CASRRDGTGELFF. In nucleotides, the CDR3 is TGTGCCAGCAGGAGAGACGGCACCGGGGAGCTGTTTTTT.